This paragraph reports one T cell receptor beta chain. TCR beta sequencing covered blood CD8+ and CD4+ T cells. Negative isolation was applied to CD8+ and CD4+ T cells, and FACS enrichment was applied to TEMRA cells. After extraction with the RNeasy kit, about 0.45 to 1 ug of the RNA was reverse transcribed using random hexamers. One entry per CDR3 protein results from TCRdb running MiXCR on the immunoSEQ multiplex PCR reads. Among about 110,000 distinct CDR3 sequences listed, about 96% were seen once. This sample was taken from a study of CD8 T cells in Susac syndrome. Trimming pared 4 bases from V and 6 bases from J, leaving 16 bases between. The CDR3 is 15 residues long. Germline CDR1 LGHDT, CDR2 YNNKEL (reference sequence).

The V gene is TRBV3-1, the J gene TRBJ2-1; no reliable D call. Sequencing used CD4+ T cells from PBMCs. The TCR comes from a human donor in good health. CDR3 sequence: CASSLDRSGFNEQFF. The CDR3 region has the DNA TGTGCCAGCAGCCTCGATCGTTCAGGCTTCAATGAGCAGTTCTTC.